This T cell receptor beta chain was sequenced in a study of blood T cell repertoires in COVID-19. V gave up 4 bases and J gave up 3 bases, with 23 bases separating them. Per the germline V gene, CDR1 is SGDLS and CDR2 is YYNGEE. This CDR3 is built from 18 residues. Sequencing used immunoSEQ multiplex PCR; TCRdb keeps in-frame clones, though not all of them. The data hold about 59,000 clones, with roughly 70% observed a single time. The TCR comes from a woman between 65 and 79 years old with acute or convalescent COVID-19. The sequenced material came from peripheral blood. The chain couples TRBV9 to TRBJ2-4, with D possibly TRBD2 on 7 matching bases. The CDR3 DNA reads TGTGCCAGCAGCAAGTACGGGGGGCCGGGGGTAGGCAAAAACATTCAGTACTTC. This translates into CASSKYGGPGVGKNIQYF.